The 4 T cell receptor beta chains below all came from one sample that was sequenced in a study of control samples from healthy donors and cancer patients. Assay: immunoSEQ multiplex PCR; the TCRdb copy retains only in-frame clones and omits some. This table has 65,000 to 95,000 clones, around 87% appearing once. Sequenced input: blood. The receptors were gathered from a man between 50 and 59 years old in good health.

V gene TRBV5-1 combines with J gene TRBJ2-5, with TRBD2 as a possible D gene (7 bases). V was clipped by 4 bases and J by 3 bases, with 19 bases between them. CDR3 length equals 16 residues. CDR1 and CDR2 from the germline V gene are SGHRS and YFSETQ. DNA for the CDR3: TGCGCCAGCAGCCCCTTTGTGGGGGGGCCAGAAGAGACCCAGTACTTC. The encoded protein is CASSPFVGGPEETQYF.

The V gene is TRBV5-4, the J gene TRBJ2-1; TRBD2 might be the D (6 bases). The CDR3 runs to 15 residues. V lost 1 base, J lost 1 base, and 9 bases lay in between. From germline, CDR1 is SGHNT and CDR2 YYREEE (reference sequence). CDR3 residues: CASSLPGVSYNEQFF. The CDR3 DNA reads as TGTGCCAGCAGCTTGCCGGGAGTATCCTACAATGAGCAGTTCTTC.

The chain combines TRBV19 with TRBJ1-2; possibly TRBD1 for D (6 bases). Germline-derived CDR1 and CDR2 are LNHDA and SQIVND (reference sequence). CDR3 length equals 15 residues. V shed 3 bases and J shed 4 bases, with 15 bases lying between them. CDR3 nucleotides: TGTGCCAGTAGTATTCTCCGGACACAGGGCTATGGCTACACCTTC. The encoded protein is CASSILRTQGYGYTF.

This clone has just one count. The V and J genes are TRBV5-1 and TRBJ1-2; D not resolved. Germline V gives CDR1 SGHRS, CDR2 YFSETQ. The V end was cut by 4 bases, the J end by 2 bases, with 12 bases between. The CDR3 covers 14 residues. CDR3 bases: TGCGCCAGCAGCCCCGTAATTCGGAACTATGGCTACACCTTC. It is translated as CASSPVIRNYGYTF.